This section outlines one T cell receptor beta chain sequence together with its context. Its antigen remains undetermined. No base qualities exist here, and no much larger clone lies one base off it. The library was generated by the immunoSEQ multiplex PCR assay. The multiplex PCR relied on a mix of 60 forward primers for TCR Vbeta segments and 13 reverse primers for TCR Jbeta segments. The CDR3 region of rearranged TCR beta genes was amplified from genomic DNA with a multiplex PCR assay. The amplified TCR beta libraries were sequenced on the Illumina HiSeq System as 87-base-pair reads. Concerning the study's data processing: A later analysis counted approximately 74 million unique TCR beta chains across the 666 repertoires, and around 9.9 million of these chains were shared by at least two donors. Raw reads were error-corrected and collapsed into unique sequences with a nearest-neighbor algorithm that merged closely related sequences to remove PCR and sequencing errors. Alignment of CDR3 sequences to IMGT reference sequences was used to assign V, D and J gene segments. For a sequence to be retained, a match of at least six nucleotides to both a V gene segment and a J gene segment was required. A rearrangement was called productive if the CDR3 had no stop codons and remained in frame with V and J, and every other rearrangement was called non-productive. CDR3 was defined by IMGT convention, running from the second conserved V-encoded cysteine to the conserved J-encoded phenylalanine. The earlier analysis of about 590 of the donors excluded sequences that lacked an unambiguous match to a single V gene segment. In an earlier analysis of approximately 560 of the donors, a V segment was called functional when productive rearrangements were above 56.7%, and segregating when the standard deviation between donors exceeded 5%. A statistical classification framework was developed to diagnose cytomegalovirus status using the catalog of TCR beta chain sequences. A later analysis assigned V and J genes by comparing TCR nucleotide sequences with IMGT/GENE-DB human TR gene sequences. In a later analysis, CDR3 sequences and most-parsimonious VDJ recombination scenarios were assigned using the TCRdist pipeline. In a later analysis, each TCR beta chain was defined by its CDR3 amino acid sequence together with its V-gene family, and reads lacking a unique V-gene family were excluded. To address suspected cross-contamination and a sequencing artifact, a later analysis removed some 620 highly shared, low-generation-probability nucleotide sequences. For each public chain, a later analysis derived a clonal expansion index from normalized ranks of inferred template counts within each repertoire. In a later analysis, generation probabilities were computed using a VDJ recombination model fitted to out-of-frame rearrangements, and the results were checked against IGoR. In a later analysis, hypergeometric tests were used to score TCR-TCR, TCR-HLA and TCR-CMV co-occurrence, with a repertoire-size bias correction applied to TCR pairs. False discovery rates were estimated in a later analysis by permuting HLA or CMV assignments 20 times. In a later analysis, co-occurring TCRs were grouped using DBSCAN, and TCRdist sequence similarity was added for clustering within HLA-allele-positive subsets. Co-occurrence clustering excluded repertoires with fewer than 30,000 or more than 120,000 public chains, plus five with anomalous nucleotide sharing. In its TCRdb copy, this immuneACCESS table keeps in-frame sequences only and misses some clones. Where compared with another copy, unresolved V genes explain less than half of these, and the others have no known cause. That table gives V, J and clone size, and the DNA gave D and trimming. For this sample there are fewer than 200,000 clones; 70% to 90% appear just once. The top ten constitute 0.75% to 0.95% of the sample.

This specimen belongs to a study of cytomegalovirus exposure and HLA in healthy donors (dated by TCRdb to the late 2010s). Study-level background: According to an earlier analysis of 587 of the donors, 200 million or so T cells yielded roughly 100 million unique TCR beta sequences and about 300 Gb of sequence data. An early release covering roughly 640 HLA-typed donors comprised about 290 gigabases of sequencing data and around 80 million unique TCR sequences. Of the roughly 400 genotyped donors, roughly 80% fell in the genetic ancestry cluster associated with self-reported Caucasian donors. The aim of the study was to test whether cataloging public T cell receptors could identify signatures of past pathogen exposure. The study profiled the T cell repertoires of 500 to 800 subjects by immunosequencing and related them to cytomegalovirus serostatus. Besides the first cohort of 666 subjects, a separate validation cohort made up of 120 different subjects was used. High-throughput TCR immunosequencing, statistical association of individual TCRs with disease status, and machine learning were combined to predict cytomegalovirus infection status. A later analysis re-examined previously published TCR beta repertoires from several hundred donors and added high-resolution HLA genotyping to investigate patterns of TCR occurrence. In the later analysis, no new phenotypic data were used to find candidate immune exposures; instead, reliance was placed on TCR beta sequences and their occurrence across donors. To decide whether each TCR beta V gene segment behaved as functional or pseudogenic, an earlier analysis of fewer than 750 of the donors relied on high-throughput TCR beta sequencing. Alongside the repertoire data, information on donor age, sex, ethnicity and CMV serostatus was compiled. A later genetic analysis used genome-wide SNP genotypes for about 60% of the roughly 700 donors, treating that subset as a discovery cohort. Every discovery cohort repertoire had been produced on one sequencing platform. HLA typing included class I and class II loci at four-digit resolution. The number of donors typed differed by locus, with 629-630 for A, B, C, DRB1 and DQB1, roughly 550 for DQA1, over 600 for DPA1, and around 450 for DPB1. Several DR-DQ haplotypes were handled as single units for association and clustering, since linkage in the cohort was strong. Among about 410 genotyped donors of the cohort, an average of approximately 200,000 unique TCR beta nucleotide sequences was sequenced per donor, of which about 19% were non-productive.

The cohort was made up of 650 to 700 healthy bone marrow donors. At the time of sampling, every cohort member was nominally healthy, though immune exposures that went unrecorded were likely present. The donor tested CMV seronegative, placing the donor among the 300 to 400 seronegative members of the cohort. Each donor provided a peripheral blood sample, and peripheral blood mononuclear cells were used for TCR beta sequencing. The Qiagen DNeasy Blood Extraction Kit was used to extract genomic DNA from the blood cell samples. Beyond this particular receptor, the publication reports: In a later analysis, HLA-associated TCR beta chains showed more clonal expansion and lower generation probabilities than non-associated chains that were equally common. Correlated functional status among segregating V segments might be attributable to linkage disequilibrium, but an unknown experimental factor could not be ruled out. A further reported finding was that TCR beta sequences accurately predicted the HLA-A and HLA-B alleles for most subjects in the first cohort. Strong co-occurrence of HLA alleles, especially DR and DQ, made assigning TCR associations to individual alleles difficult. In an earlier analysis of more than 450 of the donors, most TCR beta V segments were observed in productive rearrangements about 87% or about 30% of the time, broadly matching IMGT annotations. In this cohort, only TCR beta chains were sequenced, and detectable features were limited by the absence of alpha or paired-chain data. In a later analysis, several top co-occurrence clusters were reported to appear linked to parvovirus B19, influenza, CMV and Epstein-Barr virus. Over 15 rarely observed V segments, including chromosome 9 orphons, were excluded from the earlier analysis of several hundred of the donors because counts were too low. Because HLA typing was missing for some donors at each locus, association tests included only the typed subset. An association between a missense DCLRE1C variant and V-gene and J-gene trimming of TCR beta chains was found in a later genetic analysis and replicated in an independent cohort. Specific HLA alleles were associated with 16,951 TCR beta sequences at a false discovery rate of 0.05 in a later analysis. A cluster of highly shared sequence variants was judged likely to represent a technical artifact of the sequencing pipeline. A total of around 150 TCR beta chains were listed by the study as associated with cytomegalovirus. Because the 87-base-pair reads could not distinguish some IMGT-functional V segments, including TRBV6-2 and TRBV6-3, those segments were excluded. According to a later genetic analysis, donors in an Asian-associated ancestry cluster had fewer N-insertions in productive TCRs than the roughly 700-donor mean. A later analysis found that most CMV-associated TCR beta chains appeared HLA-restricted, with HLA associations seemingly driven largely by CMV exposure. The only immune exposure information available for the cohort was CMV serostatus. Most TCR sequences were seen in very few donors, while some public TCRs were found in many individuals. The classifier was reported to diagnose cytomegalovirus status with high specificity and sensitivity in both the original and validation cohorts. The presence/absence analyses assumed that sequencing depth was roughly uniform across donors, and that assumption may not be true. The authors suggested that the approach could potentially be generalized to other disease states and immunological phenotypes. In vitro tests confirmed that a few of the cytomegalovirus-associated TCR beta chains recognize cytomegalovirus antigens. A later analysis found that TCR association rates varied across HLA loci, with DRB1 alleles showing the most associated TCRs and HLA-C alleles the fewest.

The CDR3 sequence holds 15 residues, the cysteine and phenylalanine included. Only the CDR3 portion is preserved as DNA: 45 bases, with reading frame beginning at the first base. V is clipped by 0 bases and J by 2 bases, and the sequence between their germline boundaries is 8 bases long. According to the germline V gene, CDR1 reads MGHRA and CDR2 reads YSYEKL. In this chain, TRBV4-1 is recombined with TRBJ1-5; the D region possibly corresponds to TRBD1 (6 bases align). This receptor was taken from a woman aged 25-40 years in good health and CMV-seronegative. The specimen was PBMCs. The sequenced DNA: TGCGCCAGCAGCCAAGAGGGGGCTGGCAATCAGCCCCAGCATTTT. Its amino acids are CASSQEGAGNQPQHF.